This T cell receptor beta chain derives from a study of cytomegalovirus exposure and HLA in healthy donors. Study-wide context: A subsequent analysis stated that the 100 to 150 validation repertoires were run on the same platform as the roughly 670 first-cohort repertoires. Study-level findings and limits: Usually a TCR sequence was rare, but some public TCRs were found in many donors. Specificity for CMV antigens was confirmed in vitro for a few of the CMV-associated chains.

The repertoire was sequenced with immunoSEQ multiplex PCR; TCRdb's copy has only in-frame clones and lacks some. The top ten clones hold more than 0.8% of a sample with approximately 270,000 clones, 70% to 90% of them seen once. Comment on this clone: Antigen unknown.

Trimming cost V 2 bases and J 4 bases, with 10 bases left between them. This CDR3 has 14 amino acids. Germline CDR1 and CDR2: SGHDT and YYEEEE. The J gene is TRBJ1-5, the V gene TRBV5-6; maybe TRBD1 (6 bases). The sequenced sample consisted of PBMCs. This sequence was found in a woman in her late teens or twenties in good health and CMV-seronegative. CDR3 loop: CASSFRDNNQPQHF. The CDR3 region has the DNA TGTGCCAGCAGCTTTCGGGACAATAATCAGCCCCAGCATTTT.